The 22 T cell receptor beta chains below come from one sample, sequenced in a study of PD-1 blockade in classical Hodgkin lymphoma. The table came from immunoSEQ multiplex PCR; TCRdb's copy has only in-frame clones and leaves some out. The top ten clones hold 4.1% of a sample with about 13,000 clones, about 80% of them seen once. Every patient relapsed after autologous stem cell transplantation, and brentuximab vedotin exposure varied. The sequencing used peripheral blood mononuclear cells (PBMCs), collected at baseline. Source of these receptors: a human donor with classical Hodgkin lymphoma.

The rearrangement joins TRBV6-6 to TRBJ2-3, with D possibly TRBD1 on 6 matching bases. Trimming removed 2 bases from V and 6 bases from J, with 18 bases in between. This CDR3 comprises 16 residues. Looked up from germline, CDR1 is MNHNY and CDR2 is SVGAGI (reference sequence). CDR3 DNA sequence: TGTGCCAGCAGTTACCTCAAGGGGGTGCCCCGGGATACGCAGTATTTT. Amino acids: CASSYLKGVPRDTQYF.

This clone counts as medium-sized (0.01 to 0.1%). The chain combines TRBV27 with TRBJ2-3, with 13 bases identical to TRBD2. The CDR3 runs 18 residues. In germline, CDR1 is MNHEY, CDR2 SMNVEV (reference sequence). V lost 2 bases, J lost 2 bases, and 7 bases stayed unmatched. CDR3 nucleotide sequence: TGTGCCAGCAGTTTAGCACTAGCGGGAGGGTCCCTCACAGATACGCAGTATTTT. This gives the protein CASSLALAGGSLTDTQYF.

This chain links TRBV6-1 with TRBJ1-5; D not certain. V gave up 0 bases and J gave up 7 bases, with 7 bases separating them. Germline CDR1 and CDR2: MNHNS and SASEGT. The CDR3 contains 13 residues. The CDR3 protein is CASSEAERQPQHF. The CDR3, as DNA: TGTGCCAGCAGTGAAGCGGAGCGGCAGCCCCAGCATTTT.

The CDR3 spells CASSFMGRMLREQYF. DNA for the CDR3: TGTGCCAGCAGCTTCATGGGCAGGATGTTACGCGAGCAGTACTTC. This rearrangement joins TRBV5-6 to TRBJ2-7; D gene uncertain. The CDR3 consists of 15 residues. Germline CDR1 and CDR2: SGHDT and YYEEEE. The V gene lost 2 bases and the J gene lost 6 bases, with 18 bases spanning the gap.

The rearrangement joins TRBV10-3 to TRBJ1-3; D is uncertain. From germline, CDR1 is ENHRY and CDR2 SYGVKD. Trimming stripped 10 bases from V and 0 bases from J, with 7 bases between. The CDR3 length is 12 residues. The CDR3 protein is CATESSGNTIYF. CDR3 sequence (DNA): TGTGCCACCGAGAGCTCTGGAAACACCATATATTTT.

The chain uses TRBV6-5 and TRBJ1-4; 10 bases map to TRBD1. V shed 6 bases and J 8 bases; nucleotides not matched to a gene: 6. The CDR3 runs to 14 residues. CDR1 and CDR2 (germline): MNHEY, SVGAGI. CDR3 nucleotides: TGTGCCAGCAGGGGACAGGGGCCACGAGAAAAACTGTTTTTT. Translating it yields CASRGQGPREKLFF.

V is TRBV28 and J is TRBJ2-5, with D perhaps TRBD1 (6 bases). The germline gives CDR1 MDHEN, CDR2 SYDVKM. The germline V and J ends were trimmed by 2 bases and 4 bases, with 8 bases remaining between them. The CDR3 sequence is 13 residues long. CDR3 sequence (DNA): TGTGCCAGCAGTTTAACAGGGCGAGAGACCCAGTACTTC. Encoded protein: CASSLTGRETQYF. Variable domain in full (rest from reference TRBV28 and TRBJ2-5): DVKVTQSSRYLVKRTGEKVFLECVQDMDHENMFWYRQDPGLGLRLIYFSYDVKMKEKGDIPEGYSVSREKKERFSLILESASTNQTSMYLCASSLTGRETQYFGPGTRLLVL.

The V gene is TRBV4-1, the J gene TRBJ2-7; maybe TRBD2 (6 bases). V was clipped by 0 bases and J by 1 base, with 13 bases between them. CDR1 is MGHRA and CDR2 is YSYEKL in the germline V gene. The CDR3 has 16 amino acids. The CDR3 nucleotides read TGCGCCAGCAGCCAAGAACCAGGGCGGGGATCCTACGAGCAGTACTTC. Protein: CASSQEPGRGSYEQYF.

This clone was observed once. This chain joins TRBV5-1 and TRBJ2-6; either TRBD1 or TRBD2 may supply D (6 bases each). V was pared by 0 bases and J by 0 bases, with 10 bases between. The CDR3 loop spans 17 amino acids. The germline V gene has CDR1 SGHRS and CDR2 YFSETQ. The CDR3 loop is CASSLASGASGANVLTF. CDR3 bases: TGCGCCAGCAGCTTGGCCTCGGGGGCCTCTGGGGCCAACGTCCTGACTTTC.

This chain connects TRBV30 to TRBJ1-3; a possible D gene is TRBD1 (6 bases). In germline, CDR1 is GTSNPN, CDR2 SVGIG (reference sequence). Trimming removed 5 bases at V and 4 bases at J, with 6 bases between. There are 11 residues in the CDR3. The CDR3: CAWGGGNTIYF. The CDR3 region has the DNA TGTGCCTGGGGGGGCGGAAACACCATATATTTT.

The chain has TRBV2 and TRBJ1-1; no clear D gene. This CDR3 spans 15 amino acids. V was cut by 7 bases and J by 7 bases, with 22 bases left in between. Germline V lookup: CDR1 SNHLY, CDR2 FYNNEI. The CDR3 DNA reads as TGTGCCAGCACCCCTGATCTAGGCGGAACGGGTGAAGCTTTCTTT. Translated, it gives CASTPDLGGTGEAFF.

The chain links TRBV6-1 to TRBJ2-4, with 9 bases identical to TRBD1. Germline lookup yields CDR1 MNHNS and CDR2 SASEGT. The V gene end was trimmed by 4 bases and the J gene end by 1 base; junction bases not matched to a gene: 8. The CDR3 length is 17 residues. The CDR3 coding sequence is TGTGCCAGCAGTGCCCCGGGACAGGGTATGGCCAAAAACATTCAGTACTTC. This codes for CASSAPGQGMAKNIQYF.

The chain uses TRBV30 and TRBJ2-2, with D maybe TRBD1 (5 bases). Germline CDR1 is GTSNPN and CDR2 is SVGIG (reference sequence). This CDR3 is built from 14 residues. V shed 5 bases and J shed 5 bases, with 15 bases lying between them. CDR3 DNA sequence: TGTGCCTGGGGGGCAGGGATGGGGACCGGGGAGCTGTTTTTT. Protein product: CAWGAGMGTGELFF. Complete variable domain (other parts from reference TRBV30 and TRBJ2-2): SQTIHQWPATLVQPVGSPLSLECTVEGTSNPNLYWYRQAAGRGLQLLFYSVGIGQISSEVPQNLSASRPQDRQFILSSKKLLLSDSGFYLCAWGAGMGTGELFFGEGSRLTVL.

The V and J genes are TRBV9 and TRBJ1-2; unclear D gene. CDR1 is SGDLS, CDR2 YYNGEE, per germline. There are 13 residues in the CDR3. The ends were cut back, 0 bases at V and 5 bases at J, with 8 bases in the middle. The CDR3 spells CASSVEQSYGYTF. Written as DNA, the CDR3 is TGTGCCAGCAGCGTAGAACAATCATATGGCTACACCTTC.

V is TRBV2 and J is TRBJ1-6; the D gene is possibly TRBD1 (5 bases). The germline CDR1 and CDR2 sequences are SNHLY and FYNNEI. The V end lost 7 bases, the J end lost 0 bases, and 10 bases lay between the germline ends. The CDR3 consists of 15 residues. This CDR3 is CASIQGSSYNSPLHF. DNA for the CDR3: TGTGCCAGCATCCAGGGCAGCTCCTATAATTCACCCCTCCACTTT. The whole variable domain, filled in from reference TRBV2 and TRBJ1-6, reads EPEVTQTPSHQVTQMGQEVILRCVPISNHLYFYWYRQILGQKVEFLVSFYNNEISEKSEIFDDQFSVERPDGSNFTLKIRSTKLEDSAMYFCASIQGSSYNSPLHFGNGTRLTVT.

This clone appeared a single time. The chain is built from TRBV5-6 and TRBJ2-3; 9 bases map to TRBD1. The CDR3 contains 14 residues. V dropped 4 bases and J dropped 3; count of bases not matched to a gene: 3. The germline gives CDR1 SGHDT, CDR2 YYEEEE. Written as DNA, the CDR3 is TGTGCCAGCAGCCCGGGGACAGGGACAGATACGCAGTATTTT. Residues: CASSPGTGTDTQYF.

V usage is TRBV27 and J usage is TRBJ2-1; 11 bases are a match to TRBD2. The CDR3 covers 15 residues. The germline V gene has CDR1 MNHEY and CDR2 SMNVEV (reference sequence). J lost 8 bases, V lost 8 bases, and 11 bases had no gene match. The CDR3 is CASGTSGWVGYEQFF. The CDR3 DNA sequence: TGTGCCAGCGGGACTAGCGGATGGGTAGGGTATGAGCAGTTCTTC.

The chain uses TRBV18 and TRBJ2-3; the match to TRBD1 covers 7 bases. V gave up 0 bases and J gave up 4 bases; unmatched junction bases: 1. Germline V gene lookup returns CDR1 KGHSH and CDR2 LQKENI. The CDR3 is made up of 14 amino acids. The CDR3 loop is CASSPPTGADTQYF. The DNA of the CDR3 is TGTGCCAGCTCACCACCTACAGGGGCAGATACGCAGTATTTT.

With respect to this clone: Additional DNA sequences in this sample encode the identical CDR3. The chain recombines TRBV7-7 with TRBJ2-5; TRBD1 matches 11 bases. Germline assignment: CDR1 SSHAT and CDR2 FNYEAQ (reference sequence). The trim removed 5 bases at V and 1 base at J, leaving 3 bases unmatched. The CDR3 length is 15 residues. CDR3 in DNA: TGTGCCAGCAGCCGGGACAGGGGGTTCCAAGAGACCCAGTACTTC. This sequence encodes CASSRDRGFQETQYF.

The V gene is TRBV5-1, the J gene TRBJ1-2; maybe TRBD1 (5 bases). The germline V and J ends were trimmed by 4 bases and 4 bases, with 20 bases remaining between them. The germline V gene encodes CDR1 SGHRS and CDR2 YFSETQ. CDR3 length: 16 residues. CDR3 amino acids: CASSGGSGKRGYGYTF. CDR3 nucleotide sequence: TGCGCCAGCAGCGGCGGATCAGGGAAACGAGGCTATGGCTACACCTTC.

This rearrangement joins TRBV19 to TRBJ1-2; 7 nucleotides match TRBD1. CDR1 and CDR2 (germline): LNHDA, SQIVND (reference sequence). The CDR3 consists of 14 residues. Trimming at V came to 8 bases and at J to 5 bases, leaving 11 bases not matched to a gene. The CDR3 DNA reads TGTGCCAGTTCTTATGGACAGGCGTCGTATGGCTACACCTTC. Residues: CASSYGQASYGYTF.

The chain combines TRBV4-1 with TRBJ1-1; D remains ambiguous. V lost 0 bases and J 0 bases, leaving 8 bases between the germline ends. Germline loops: CDR1 MGHRA, CDR2 YSYEKL. There are 15 residues in the CDR3. CDR3 loop: CASSQERTVNTEAFF. CDR3 coding DNA: TGCGCCAGCAGCCAAGAAAGGACGGTGAACACTGAAGCTTTCTTT.